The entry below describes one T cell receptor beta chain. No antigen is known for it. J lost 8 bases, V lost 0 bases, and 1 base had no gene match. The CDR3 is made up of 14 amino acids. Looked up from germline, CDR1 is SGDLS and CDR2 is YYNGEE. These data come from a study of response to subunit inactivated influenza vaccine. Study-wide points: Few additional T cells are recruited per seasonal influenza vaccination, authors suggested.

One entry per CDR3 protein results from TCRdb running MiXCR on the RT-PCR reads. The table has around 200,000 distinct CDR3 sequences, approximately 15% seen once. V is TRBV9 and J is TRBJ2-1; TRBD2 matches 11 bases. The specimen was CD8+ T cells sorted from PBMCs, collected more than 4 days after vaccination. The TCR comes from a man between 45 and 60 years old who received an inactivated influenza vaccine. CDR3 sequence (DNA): TGTGCCAGCAGCGTAGTTAGCGGGAGGGATGAGCAGTTCTTC. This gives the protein CASSVVSGRDEQFF. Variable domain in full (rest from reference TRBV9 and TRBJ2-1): DSGVTQTPKHLITATGQRVTLRCSPRSGDLSVYWYQQSLDQGLQFLIQYYNGEERAKGNILERFSAQQFPDLHSELNLSSLELGDSALYFCASSVVSGRDEQFFGPGTRLTVL.